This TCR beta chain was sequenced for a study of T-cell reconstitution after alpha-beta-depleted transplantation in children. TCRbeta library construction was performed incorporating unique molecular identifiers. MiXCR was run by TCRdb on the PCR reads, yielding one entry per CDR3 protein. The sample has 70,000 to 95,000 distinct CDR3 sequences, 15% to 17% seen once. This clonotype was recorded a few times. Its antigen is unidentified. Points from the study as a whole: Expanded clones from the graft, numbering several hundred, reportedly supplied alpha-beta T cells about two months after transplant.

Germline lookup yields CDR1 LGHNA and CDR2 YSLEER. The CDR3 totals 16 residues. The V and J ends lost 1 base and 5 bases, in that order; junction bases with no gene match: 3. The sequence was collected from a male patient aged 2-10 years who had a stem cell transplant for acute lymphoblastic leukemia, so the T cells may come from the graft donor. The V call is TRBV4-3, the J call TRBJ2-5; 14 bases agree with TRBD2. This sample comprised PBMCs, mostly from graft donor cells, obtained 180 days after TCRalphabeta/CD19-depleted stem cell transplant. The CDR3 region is CASSQVGTSGGETQYF. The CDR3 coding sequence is TGCGCCAGCAGCCAAGTCGGGACTAGCGGGGGTGAGACCCAGTACTTC.